This is a list of T cell receptor beta chains from one sample in a study of somatic mutations in cytotoxic T cells in rheumatoid arthritis. Here immunoSEQ multiplex PCR was the method, and the copy in TCRdb shows in-frame clones only, minus some. In the table there are 14,000 or so clones, roughly 87% of which are singletons. The specimen was CD8+ T cells sorted from blood. These receptors all come from an adult with rheumatoid arthritis. Each CDR3 is given with its conserved first and last residue. The D gene is left open where the match is weak. The size field is filled for only some rows; it gives once, few, many or a size class.

size: -; J: TRBJ1-2; D: TRBD1; V: TRBV4-1; DNA: TGCGCCAGCAAAGGGACAGGGGGGAAAGACTATGGCTACACCTTC; CDR3: CASKGTGGKDYGYTF
size: -; J: TRBJ2-3; D: TRBD1; V: TRBV7-3; DNA: TGTGCCAGCAGCTCGGGACAGGGACCAGATACGCAGTATTTT; CDR3: CASSSGQGPDTQYF
size: once; J: TRBJ1-1; D: TRBD1; V: TRBV9; DNA: TGTGCCAGCATCTTTTTGGAACAGGGGCCCACTGAAGCTTTCTTT; CDR3: CASIFLEQGPTEAFF
size: -; J: TRBJ2-3; D: -; V: TRBV14; DNA: TGTGCCAGCAGCCAAGATCCCCCTCTAAGCACAGATACGCAGTATTTT; CDR3: CASSQDPPLSTDTQYF
size: -; J: TRBJ1-2; D: -; V: TRBV2; DNA: TGTGCCAGCAACTCCTGGACAATTAACTATGGCTACACCTTC; CDR3: CASNSWTINYGYTF
size: -; J: TRBJ2-7; D: -; V: TRBV7-2; DNA: TGTGCCAGCAGCTTAAAAGAAGGGTCCCCCTACGAGCAGTACTTC; CDR3: CASSLKEGSPYEQYF
size: -; J: TRBJ2-1; D: TRBD2; V: TRBV27; DNA: TGTGCCACGTGGACTAGCGGATACAATGAGCAGTTCTTC; CDR3: CATWTSGYNEQFF
size: once; J: TRBJ1-3; D: -; V: TRBV7-2; DNA: TGTGCCAGCAACCCCATACCGGGAGTCTCTGGAAACACCATATATTTT; CDR3: CASNPIPGVSGNTIYF
size: -; J: TRBJ2-7; D: TRBD1; V: TRBV6-5; DNA: TGTGCCAGCAGTCCTCAACCGGACAGGGGTTACGAGCAGTACTTC; CDR3: CASSPQPDRGYEQYF
size: -; J: TRBJ1-2; D: -; V: TRBV11-2; DNA: TGTGCCAGCAGCTTAGGCGCATCTAACTATGGCTACACCTTC; CDR3: CASSLGASNYGYTF
size: -; J: TRBJ2-5; D: -; V: TRBV4-3; DNA: TGCGCCAGCAGCCTGTGGGGTGGGGAAGAGACCCAGTACTTC; CDR3: CASSLWGGEETQYF
size: once; J: TRBJ1-2; D: -; V: TRBV27; DNA: TGTGCCAGCAGCCCGTCGGGCTATGGCTACACCTTC; CDR3: CASSPSGYGYTF
size: -; J: TRBJ2-4; D: -; V: TRBV2; DNA: TGTGCCAGCAGTGAGCAGCGTAGGGGATTGGGAAACATTCAGTACTTC; CDR3: CASSEQRRGLGNIQYF
size: few; J: TRBJ1-3; D: -; V: TRBV5-5; DNA: TGTGCCAGCAGCTTGTTTTACAGCTCTGGAAACACCATATATTTT; CDR3: CASSLFYSSGNTIYF
size: -; J: TRBJ2-7; D: TRBD1; V: TRBV5-1; DNA: TGCGCCAGCAGCTCCCACCGGGACAGGAGCTACGAGCAGTACTTC; CDR3: CASSSHRDRSYEQYF
size: few; J: TRBJ2-7; D: -; V: TRBV7-9; DNA: TGTGCCAGCAGCTCCTCCGTTAAGCAGTACTTC; CDR3: CASSSSVKQYF
size: -; J: TRBJ2-3; D: -; V: TRBV7-3; DNA: TGTGCCAGCAGCTCCGGGACGCCCGCAGATACGCAGTATTTT; CDR3: CASSSGTPADTQYF
size: once; J: TRBJ1-1; D: -; V: TRBV29-1; DNA: TGCAGCGAGGTCGGGGGGCGAGGCCCTGAAGCTTTCTTT; CDR3: CSEVGGRGPEAFF
size: -; J: TRBJ2-2; D: -; V: TRBV27; DNA: TGTGCCAGCAGCCTCCTGGACAGATACACCGGGGAGCTGTTTTTT; CDR3: CASSLLDRYTGELFF
size: once; J: TRBJ1-4; D: -; V: TRBV7-6; DNA: TGTGCCAGCAGCTTTAATCAGGGATCTGCGTATGAAAAACTGTTTTTT; CDR3: CASSFNQGSAYEKLFF
size: -; J: TRBJ2-1; D: TRBD2; V: TRBV29-1; DNA: TGCAGCACCACAGGTCGGGGGGTATCGAATGAGCAGTTCTTC; CDR3: CSTTGRGVSNEQFF
size: -; J: TRBJ2-5; D: -; V: TRBV7-6; DNA: TGTGCCAGCAGGTCGACTAGAGGTCGGCAAGAGACCCAGTACTTC; CDR3: CASRSTRGRQETQYF
size: -; J: TRBJ2-1; D: TRBD1; V: TRBV7-3; DNA: TGTGCCAGCAGCTTCCGGCAGGGGGCGCTCAATGAGCAGTTCTTC; CDR3: CASSFRQGALNEQFF
size: few; J: TRBJ1-6; D: -; V: TRBV20-1; DNA: TGCAGTGCTAGGGATGGATCACCCCTCCACTTT; CDR3: CSARDGSPLHF
size: -; J: TRBJ2-1; D: TRBD2; V: TRBV7-2; DNA: TGTGCCAGCAGCTTAGTAGCGGGGGTCACCTACAATGAGCAGTTCTTC; CDR3: CASSLVAGVTYNEQFF
size: -; J: TRBJ1-3; D: -; V: TRBV29-1; DNA: TGCAGCGTTGTTTTGGGGCAGGACTCTGGAAACACCATATATTTT; CDR3: CSVVLGQDSGNTIYF
size: -; J: TRBJ1-2; D: -; V: TRBV6-4; DNA: TGTGCCAGCAGTGCCGGGTGGGGCTACACCTTC; CDR3: CASSAGWGYTF
size: few; J: TRBJ2-1; D: TRBD1; V: TRBV19; DNA: TGTGCCAGTAGCGGGACAGGGTGGGAGCAGTTCTTC; CDR3: CASSGTGWEQFF
size: -; J: TRBJ1-1; D: TRBD1; V: TRBV5-1; DNA: TGCGCCAGCAGAATACACAGGGGGCTTGTGTCGGAAGCTTTCTTT; CDR3: CASRIHRGLVSEAFF
size: -; J: TRBJ1-1; D: -; V: TRBV29-1; DNA: TGCAGCGTTGAAATATGGGGGTTGCGCAGCACTGAAGCTTTCTTT; CDR3: CSVEIWGLRSTEAFF
size: few; J: TRBJ1-1; D: -; V: TRBV4-2; DNA: TGTGCCAGCAGCCAGGGTATTGAAGCTTTCTTT; CDR3: CASSQGIEAFF